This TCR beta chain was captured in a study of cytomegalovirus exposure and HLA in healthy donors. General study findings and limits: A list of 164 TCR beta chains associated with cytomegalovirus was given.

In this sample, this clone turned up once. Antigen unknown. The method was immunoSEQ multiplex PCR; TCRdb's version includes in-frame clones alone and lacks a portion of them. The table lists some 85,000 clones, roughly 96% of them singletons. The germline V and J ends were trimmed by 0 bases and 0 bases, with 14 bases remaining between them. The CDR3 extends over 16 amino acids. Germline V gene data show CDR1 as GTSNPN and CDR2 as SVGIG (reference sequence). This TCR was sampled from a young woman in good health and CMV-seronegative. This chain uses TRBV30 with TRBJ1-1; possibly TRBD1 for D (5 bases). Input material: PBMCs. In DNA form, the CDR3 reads TGTGCCTGGAGTGTAGGCCAGGGCTTGGTGAACACTGAAGCTTTCTTT. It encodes CAWSVGQGLVNTEAFF.